The entry below describes one T cell receptor (beta chain). It lacks a known antigen. Base qualities were left out, and no much larger clone turns up one base away. The data derive from a study of shared clonotypes between healthy human individuals (dated by TCRdb to about 2020). For the wider study: A few men and a couple of women, aged 18 to 49 years, made up the cohort. Per donor, three plates each were used for CD4 naive and CD4 memory, two for CD8 naive, and one for CD8 memory. To estimate repertoire size and how much clonotype sharing occurs between individuals, the study deeply sequenced the blood TCR repertoires of five healthy adults. To increase sequencing depth and limit assay-specific biases, different laboratories used diverse techniques to prepare libraries and sequence TCR repertoires. Per donor, leukapheresis produced somewhere between about 0.9 and 10 billion PBMCs.

V ends up 5 bases short and J 10 bases short, with an unmatched junction base count of 5. The germline V gene (reference sequence) provides CDR1 MNHEY and CDR2 SMNVEV. Taken from cysteine to phenylalanine, the CDR3 has 13 residues. Just the 39-base CDR3 DNA is kept, in frame starting at base 1. Overall results and qualifications from the work: Pairwise subsampling led to the expectation that sequencing depth would affect the degree of clonotype sharing among donors. Because the study included only a small number of donors, the genetic and exposure-history diversity represented was limited. When several donors were compared, the shared fraction of clonotypes was around 5.1% for naive CD4, around 3.6% for naive CD8, 2.3% for memory CD4, and around 0.37% for memory CD8. Rarefaction of sorted-subset datasets indicated incomplete sequencing despite the large sequencing depth. Compared with non-shared clonotypes, clonotypes shared by all four sorted-subset donors had higher generation probabilities. Sampling was restricted to blood, and TCR repertoires in tissues likely differ from the TCR repertoires found in blood. Larger estimated clonotype richness was generally found for naive subsets than for memory subsets.

CD8 naive samples were CD45RO-negative cells positively selected for CCR7, giving a CD45RA+CCR7+ population that excluded TemRA cells. The donors were healthy, HIV-negative adults with no recently reported acute infections or vaccinations. Only Caucasian adults living in Nashville, Tennessee, USA were represented among the donors. After blood collection by leukapheresis, PBMCs were isolated using Ficoll-Histopaque density gradient centrifugation and then cryopreserved in the vapor phase of liquid nitrogen. Analytical flow cytometry was used to check the purity and quantity of each magnetically sorted T cell population. Each sorted fraction had its genomic DNA isolated and then quantified by UV absorbance on a Nanodrop 2000c. Using the deep immunoSEQ assay, TCR CDR3 regions were amplified from genomic DNA by multiplex PCR. Extracted genomic DNA from each cell subset was spread evenly across all wells of several immunoSEQ 96-well plates, with each plate serving as a replicate. Each replicate PCR for sorted subsets received about 210 ng genomic DNA, equal to roughly 30,000 T cell genomes. The purified libraries were quantified using a Qubit 3.0 fluorometer, sized with a Bioanalyzer 2100, and then quantified again using the KAPA Library Quantification kit. Every immunoSEQ 96-well plate was sequenced on a dedicated single-read 150-cycle Illumina NextSeq 550 flow cell. As for the authors' bioinformatics: Because only junctional sequences without quality scores were contained in the immunoSEQ output, filtering matching that applied to full-length reads could not be performed. To assign V/J genes and CDR3, sequences were annotated against IMGT germline references using PyIR, a Python wrapper for IgBLAST v1.9. Reads with weak V/J assignments (E-value above 1e-6), missing CDR3, stop codons, out-of-frame junctions, or ambiguous translated residues were removed. A V3J clonotype was defined by an identical inferred V gene, J gene, and CDR3 amino acid sequence. Percentage overlap between repertoires was calculated by dividing the number of shared unique clonotypes by the size of the smaller repertoire. Richness of each repertoire was evaluated using RTK rarefaction, the Chao1 estimator, and Recon v2.1 estimates of unobserved clonotypes. For all TCRbeta clonotypes obtained by the gDNA method from a few donors, generation probabilities were computed with OLGA. TCRdb obtained this table from immuneACCESS and retained in-frame rearrangements with V and J assigned. These tables miss some clones; where compared with another copy, unresolved V genes account for less than half of the shortfall, and the remainder is unexplained. That table furnishes V, J and clone size, whereas the DNA furnished D and trimming. A total of roughly 2,000,000 clones appear in this sample, approximately 95% of them only once. In total, the top ten clones hold 1% to 1.5% of the sample.

The TCR sequence derives from a man aged 18 to 29 in good health. Rearrangement joined TRBV27 to TRBJ2-1, with 10 central nucleotides matching TRBD2. The sequencing input was naive CD8+ T cells sorted from blood. Read against the paper, the sample's cell subset or site label means: CD45RA+CCR7+. At the DNA level, the sequence is TGTGCCAGCAGTCCCGGGACTAGCGTCGAGCAGTTCTTC. Its translation is CASSPGTSVEQFF.